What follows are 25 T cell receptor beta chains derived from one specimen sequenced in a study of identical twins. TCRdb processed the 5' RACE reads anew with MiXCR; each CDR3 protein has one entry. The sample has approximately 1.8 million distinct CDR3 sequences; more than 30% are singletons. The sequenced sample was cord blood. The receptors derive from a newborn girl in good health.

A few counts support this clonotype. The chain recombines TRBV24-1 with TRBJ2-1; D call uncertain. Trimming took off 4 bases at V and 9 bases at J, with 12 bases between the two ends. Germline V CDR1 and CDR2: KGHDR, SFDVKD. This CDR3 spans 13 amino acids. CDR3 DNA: TGTGCCACCAGTGAGTTAGCTGAAAGTGAGCAGTTCTTC. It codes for CATSELAESEQFF.

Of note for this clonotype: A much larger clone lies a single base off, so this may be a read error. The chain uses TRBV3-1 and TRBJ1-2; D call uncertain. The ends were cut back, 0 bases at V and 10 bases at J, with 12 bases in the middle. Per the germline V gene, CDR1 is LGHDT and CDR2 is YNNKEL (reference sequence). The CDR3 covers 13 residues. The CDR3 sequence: CASSQEGRRDYTF. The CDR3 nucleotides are TGTGCCAGCAGCCAAGAAGGCAGGCGTGACTACACCTTC.

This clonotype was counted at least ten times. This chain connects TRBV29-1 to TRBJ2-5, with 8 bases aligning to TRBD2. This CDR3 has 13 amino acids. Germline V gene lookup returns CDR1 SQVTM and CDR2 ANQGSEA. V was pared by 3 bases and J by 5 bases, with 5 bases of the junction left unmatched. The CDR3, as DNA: TGCAGCGTTGATTTTGCGGGAGGCGAGACCCAGTACTTC. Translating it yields CSVDFAGGETQYF.

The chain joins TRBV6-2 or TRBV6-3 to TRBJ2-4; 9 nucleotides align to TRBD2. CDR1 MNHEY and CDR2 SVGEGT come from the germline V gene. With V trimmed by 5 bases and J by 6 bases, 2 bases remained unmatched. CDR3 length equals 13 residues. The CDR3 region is CASSTTSGNIQYF. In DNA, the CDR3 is TGTGCCAGCAGTACGACTAGCGGAAACATTCAGTACTTC.

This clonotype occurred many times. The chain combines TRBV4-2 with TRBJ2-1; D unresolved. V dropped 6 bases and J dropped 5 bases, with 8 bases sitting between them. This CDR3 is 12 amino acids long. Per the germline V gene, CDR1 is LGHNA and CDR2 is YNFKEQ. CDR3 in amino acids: CASSSLNNEQFF. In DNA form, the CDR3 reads TGTGCCAGCAGTAGCCTTAACAATGAGCAGTTCTTC.

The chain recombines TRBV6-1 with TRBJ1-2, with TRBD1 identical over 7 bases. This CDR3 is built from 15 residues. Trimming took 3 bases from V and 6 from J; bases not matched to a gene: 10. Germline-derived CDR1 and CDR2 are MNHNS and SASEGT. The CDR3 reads CASSDGTVRNHGYTF. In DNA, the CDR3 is TGTGCCAGCAGTGACGGGACAGTGCGGAACCATGGCTACACCTTC.

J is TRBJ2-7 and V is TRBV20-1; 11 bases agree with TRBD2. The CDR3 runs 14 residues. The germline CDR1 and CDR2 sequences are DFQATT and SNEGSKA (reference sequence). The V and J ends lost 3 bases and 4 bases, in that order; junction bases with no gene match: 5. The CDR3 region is CSARGSGRGYEQYF. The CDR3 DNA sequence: TGCAGTGCTAGGGGTAGCGGGAGGGGTTACGAGCAGTACTTC.

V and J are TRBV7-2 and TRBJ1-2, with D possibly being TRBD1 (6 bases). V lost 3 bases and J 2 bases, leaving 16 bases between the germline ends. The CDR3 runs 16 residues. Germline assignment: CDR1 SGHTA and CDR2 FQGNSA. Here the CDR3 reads CASSLGPGGENYGYTF. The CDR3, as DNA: TGTGCCAGCAGCTTGGGCCCCGGGGGCGAAAACTATGGCTACACCTTC.

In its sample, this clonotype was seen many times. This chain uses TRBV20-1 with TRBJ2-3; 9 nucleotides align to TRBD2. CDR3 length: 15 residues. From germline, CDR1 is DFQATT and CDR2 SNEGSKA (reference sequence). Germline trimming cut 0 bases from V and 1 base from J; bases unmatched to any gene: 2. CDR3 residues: CSARDSGRGTDTQYF. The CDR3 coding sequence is TGCAGTGCTAGAGATAGCGGGAGAGGCACAGATACGCAGTATTTT.

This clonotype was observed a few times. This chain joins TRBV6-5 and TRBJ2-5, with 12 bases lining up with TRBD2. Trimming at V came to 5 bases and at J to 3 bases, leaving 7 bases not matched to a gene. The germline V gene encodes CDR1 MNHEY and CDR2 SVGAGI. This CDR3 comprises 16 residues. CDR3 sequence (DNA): TGTGCCAGCAGTAGCCTAGCGGGAGGGTCAGAAGAGACCCAGTACTTC. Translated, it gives CASSSLAGGSEETQYF.

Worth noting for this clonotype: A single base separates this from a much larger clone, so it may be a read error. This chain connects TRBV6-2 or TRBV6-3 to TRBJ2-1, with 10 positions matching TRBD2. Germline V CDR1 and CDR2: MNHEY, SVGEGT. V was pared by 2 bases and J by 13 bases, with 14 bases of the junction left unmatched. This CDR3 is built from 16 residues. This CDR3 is CASSYLSGGIQETQFF. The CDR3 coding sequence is TGTGCCAGCAGTTACCTTAGCGGGGGGATTCAAGAGACCCAGTTCTTC.

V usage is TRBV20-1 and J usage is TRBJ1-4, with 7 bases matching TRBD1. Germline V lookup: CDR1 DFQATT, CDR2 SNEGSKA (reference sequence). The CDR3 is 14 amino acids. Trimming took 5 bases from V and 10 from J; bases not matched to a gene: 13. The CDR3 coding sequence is TGCAGTGCTGGCGAAGGGGGCTCCTCGGGAAAACTGTTTTTT. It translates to CSAGEGGSSGKLFF.

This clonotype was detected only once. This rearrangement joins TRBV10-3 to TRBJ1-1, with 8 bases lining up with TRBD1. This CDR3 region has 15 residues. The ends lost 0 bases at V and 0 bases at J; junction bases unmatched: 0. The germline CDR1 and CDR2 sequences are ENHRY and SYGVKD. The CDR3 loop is CAISESTGVNTEAFF. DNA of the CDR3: TGTGCCATCAGTGAGTCGACAGGGGTGAACACTGAAGCTTTCTTT.

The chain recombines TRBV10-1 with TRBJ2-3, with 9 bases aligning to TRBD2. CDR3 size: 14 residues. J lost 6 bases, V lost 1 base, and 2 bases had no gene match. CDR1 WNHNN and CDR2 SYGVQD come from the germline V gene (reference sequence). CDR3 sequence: CASSEWTSEDTQYF. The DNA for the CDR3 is TGCGCCAGCAGTGAGTGGACTAGCGAGGATACGCAGTATTTT.

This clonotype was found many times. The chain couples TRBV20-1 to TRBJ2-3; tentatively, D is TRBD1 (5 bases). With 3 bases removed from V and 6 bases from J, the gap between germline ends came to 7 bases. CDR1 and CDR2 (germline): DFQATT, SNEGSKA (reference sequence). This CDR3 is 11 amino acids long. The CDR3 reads CSASPGDTQYF. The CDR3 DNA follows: TGCAGTGCTAGTCCAGGGGATACGCAGTATTTT.

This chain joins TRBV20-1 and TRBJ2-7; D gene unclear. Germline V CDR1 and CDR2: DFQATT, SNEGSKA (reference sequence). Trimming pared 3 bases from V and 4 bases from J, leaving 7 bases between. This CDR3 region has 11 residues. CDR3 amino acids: CSASIGYEQYF. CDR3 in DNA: TGCAGTGCTAGTATTGGGTACGAGCAGTACTTC.

CDR3 amino acids: CASSLFSAKPYEQYF. The CDR3 DNA reads as TGTGCCAGCAGTTTATTTTCCGCTAAGCCCTACGAGCAGTACTTC. The gene calls are TRBV28 and TRBJ2-7; D gene uncertain. V shed 1 base and J shed 2 bases, with 12 bases lying between them. The CDR3 consists of 15 residues. CDR1 MDHEN and CDR2 SYDVKM come from the germline V gene.

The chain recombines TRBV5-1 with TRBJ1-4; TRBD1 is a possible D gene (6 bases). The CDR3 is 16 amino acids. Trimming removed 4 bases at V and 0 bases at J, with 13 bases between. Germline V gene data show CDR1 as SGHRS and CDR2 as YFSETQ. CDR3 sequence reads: CASSPGQPSTNEKLFF. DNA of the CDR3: TGCGCCAGCAGCCCCGGACAGCCGTCAACTAATGAAAAACTGTTTTTT.

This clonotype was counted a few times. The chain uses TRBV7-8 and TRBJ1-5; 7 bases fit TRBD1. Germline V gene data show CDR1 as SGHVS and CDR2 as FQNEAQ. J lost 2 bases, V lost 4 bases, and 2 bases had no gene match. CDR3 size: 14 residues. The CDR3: CASSSGQRNQPQHF. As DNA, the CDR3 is TGTGCCAGCAGCTCGGGACAGCGCAATCAGCCCCAGCATTTT.

In DNA form, the CDR3 reads TGCGCCAGCAGCTCTTTGGACAGCTATGGCTACACCTTC. Encoded protein: CASSSLDSYGYTF. V gene TRBV5-1 combines with J gene TRBJ1-2; D perhaps matches TRBD1 (6 bases). The CDR3 covers 13 residues. Germline CDR1 reads SGHRS; CDR2 reads YFSETQ. Deletions cut 3 bases from V and 4 bases from J, with 10 bases between.

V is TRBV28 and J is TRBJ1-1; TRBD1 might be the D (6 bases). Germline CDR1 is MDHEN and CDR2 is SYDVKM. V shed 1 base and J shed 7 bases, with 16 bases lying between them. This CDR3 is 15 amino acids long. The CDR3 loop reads CASSLSQGPEGEAFF. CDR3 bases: TGTGCCAGCAGTTTATCTCAGGGGCCGGAAGGTGAAGCTTTCTTT. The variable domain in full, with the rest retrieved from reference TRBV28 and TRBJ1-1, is DVKVTQSSRYLVKRTGEKVFLECVQDMDHENMFWYRQDPGLGLRLIYFSYDVKMKEKGDIPEGYSVSREKKERFSLILESASTNQTSMYLCASSLSQGPEGEAFFGQGTRLTVV.

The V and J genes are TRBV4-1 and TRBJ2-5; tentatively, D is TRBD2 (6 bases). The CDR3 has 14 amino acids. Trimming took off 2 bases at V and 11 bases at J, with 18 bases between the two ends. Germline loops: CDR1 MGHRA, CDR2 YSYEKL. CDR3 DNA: TGCGCCAGCAGCCAACCGACTAGAGGCAATGAGCAGTACTTC. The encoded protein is CASSQPTRGNEQYF.

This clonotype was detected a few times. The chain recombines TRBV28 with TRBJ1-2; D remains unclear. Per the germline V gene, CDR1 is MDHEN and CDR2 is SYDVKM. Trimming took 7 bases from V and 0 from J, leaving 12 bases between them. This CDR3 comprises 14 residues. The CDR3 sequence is CASTEGSPNYGYTF. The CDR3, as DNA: TGTGCCAGCACCGAAGGAAGCCCTAACTATGGCTACACCTTC.

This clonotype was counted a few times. The CDR3 coding sequence is TGTGCCACCCGAATGGGCTACACCTTC. It translates to CATRMGYTF. This sequence joins TRBV24-1 and TRBJ1-2; no reliable D call. The length of the CDR3 is 9 residues. The V and J ends lost 9 bases and 8 bases respectively, with 6 bases between them. Germline V gene data show CDR1 as KGHDR and CDR2 as SFDVKD.

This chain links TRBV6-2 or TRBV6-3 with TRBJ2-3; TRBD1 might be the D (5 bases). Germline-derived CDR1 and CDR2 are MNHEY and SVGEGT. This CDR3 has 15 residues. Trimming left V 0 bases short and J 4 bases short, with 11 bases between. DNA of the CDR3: TGTGCCAGCAGTTACTCGAAGGGGAACGCAGATACGCAGTATTTT. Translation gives CASSYSKGNADTQYF.